This T cell receptor (beta chain) originates from a study of T cells expressing NK-cell markers. Study as a whole: Source material for TCR beta repertoires consisted of sorted CD3+CD56+NKG2C+, CD3+CD56+NKG2C- and CD3+CD56-NKG2C+ T cells. Eight donors were sequenced, of whom seven were HCMV-seropositive, while the remaining one was HCMV-seronegative.

TCRdb reworked the 5' RACE reads into one entry per CDR3 protein, no DNA. The listing contains some 460,000 distinct CDR3 sequences. Remarks on this clonotype: Its antigen is not identified.

This CDR3 comprises 18 residues. Findings and caveats of the study: Clones of NKG2C+ T cells that had expanded were of unclear HCMV specificity. Six of the donors carried dominant NKG2C+ clonotypes that took up 1.0-7.0% of their CD8+ T cells.

The sequenced sample was blood T cells: a sorted CD56 or NKG2C T cell subset, CD4+ or CD8+ T cells, or bulk PBMC T cells (not recorded which). The genes are TRBV12-3 or TRBV12-4 and TRBJ1-6. The receptor's source is a woman aged 45-65 years in good health. The CDR3 protein is CASSTTLAGITYNSPLHF.